Below, 7 T cell receptor beta chains from the same sample are listed, as sequenced in a study of human T cells and chemical hapten exposure. Time point denoted: pre-sensitization, week 0. This sample's treatment: therapeutic diphenylcyclopropenone sensitization with weekly scalp DPC. From the RACE reads, TCRdb called clonotypes with MiXCR, one entry per CDR3 protein. The table has some 300,000 distinct CDR3 sequences, about 5% seen once. The input for sequencing was whole blood, taken in connection with sensitization to the hapten diphenylcyclopropenone (DPC). These TCRs come from a woman younger than 30 with alopecia areata. Some clones in this sample may be carry-over from other donors' samples.

This clonotype showed up many times. The V gene is TRBV19, the J gene TRBJ1-5, with D unresolved. Looked up from germline, CDR1 is LNHDA and CDR2 is SQIVND (reference sequence). Trimming left V 8 bases short and J 2 bases short, with 13 bases between. CDR3 size: 14 residues. CDR3 nucleotide sequence: TGTGCCAGTTCCATAGGGCAGGGCAATCAGCCCCAGCATTTT. Translation gives CASSIGQGNQPQHF.

This clonotype was picked up many times. V gene TRBV20-1 combines with J gene TRBJ1-4, with 7 bases identical to TRBD1. Germline V lookup: CDR1 DFQATT, CDR2 SNEGSKA (reference sequence). V lost 5 bases to trimming and J lost 0 bases; unmatched junction nucleotides: 15. There are 18 residues in the CDR3. The CDR3 DNA is TGCAGTGCTGTCCGCACAGAAAGGGACAGTGCAACTAATGAAAAACTGTTTTTT. Its protein product is CSAVRTERDSATNEKLFF.

V gene TRBV7-9 combines with J gene TRBJ1-1; D gene ambiguous. The ends were cut back, 1 base at V and 0 bases at J, with 6 bases in the middle. This CDR3 is 14 amino acids long. CDR1 is SEHNR, CDR2 FQNEAQ, per germline (reference sequence). The CDR3 DNA reads TGTGCCAGCAGCTTAGTCCTGGTGAACACTGAAGCTTTCTTT. It translates to CASSLVLVNTEAFF.

This clonotype has at least ten counts. The J gene is TRBJ1-6, the V gene TRBV10-3; 7 positions match TRBD1. CDR3 length: 14 amino acids. V was clipped by 8 bases and J by 5 bases; unmatched bases: 6. Germline CDR1 ENHRY, CDR2 SYGVKD. The CDR3 here is CAIRDRTHNSPLHF. DNA for the CDR3: TGTGCCATCCGGGACAGAACTCATAATTCACCCCTCCACTTT.

The rearrangement links TRBV6-5 to TRBJ1-4; 7 positions match TRBD1. CDR3 length: 19 amino acids. V lost 0 bases, J lost 6 bases, and 16 bases stayed unmatched. CDR1 and CDR2 from the germline V gene are MNHEY and SVGAGI. The CDR3 nucleotides are TGTGCCAGCAGTTACTCCCGACAGGGAAGGGGTCAACTGGATGAAAAACTGTTTTTT. Its translation is CASSYSRQGRGQLDEKLFF.

This clonotype was observed many times. The rearrangement links TRBV5-1 to TRBJ2-3; D remains unclear. The germline CDR1 and CDR2 sequences are SGHRS and YFSETQ. The germline V and J ends were trimmed by 0 bases and 0 bases, with 11 bases remaining between them. CDR3 length equals 16 residues. The CDR3 sequence: CASSLGVDGSTDTQYF. The DNA of the CDR3 is TGCGCCAGCAGCTTGGGGGTCGATGGAAGCACAGATACGCAGTATTTT.

This clonotype was observed a few times. This chain joins TRBV7-2 and TRBJ2-6; D gene unclear. The CDR3 spans 13 residues. The V gene's germline CDR1 is SGHTA and CDR2 FQGNSA. The V gene lost 5 bases and the J gene lost 12 bases, with 14 bases spanning the gap. CDR3 sequence: CASSHPRVAVLTF. The CDR3 nucleotides are TGTGCCAGCAGCCACCCCCGCGTGGCCGTCCTGACTTTC.